What follows is one TCR beta chain and its context. The antigen is not known. This record comes from a study of lymphopenia after photon versus proton radiotherapy. Trimming cost V 3 bases and J 0 bases, with 15 bases left between them. CDR3 size: 17 residues. The germline CDR1 and CDR2 sequences are LGHNA and YNFKEQ. Here immunoSEQ multiplex PCR was the method, and the copy in TCRdb shows in-frame clones only, minus some. The sample lists tens of thousands of clones, 80% to 90% seen once, with around 1.4% in the top ten. General study points: In patients who died, overall survival fell as post-nadir TCR diversity dropped more. After the lymphocyte nadir, photon-treated repertoires showed oligoclonal expansion, especially of CD8+ Temra cells.

The V and J genes are TRBV4-2 and TRBJ2-1; D remains unclear. Sequencing was performed on peripheral blood, taken from a patient treated with proton-based radiotherapy. The TCR was taken from a man aged 60 to 69 with pancreatic cancer. CDR3 loop: CASSQDPVISSYNEQFF. The DNA of the CDR3 is TGTGCCAGCAGCCAGGATCCTGTAATTAGCTCCTACAATGAGCAGTTCTTC.